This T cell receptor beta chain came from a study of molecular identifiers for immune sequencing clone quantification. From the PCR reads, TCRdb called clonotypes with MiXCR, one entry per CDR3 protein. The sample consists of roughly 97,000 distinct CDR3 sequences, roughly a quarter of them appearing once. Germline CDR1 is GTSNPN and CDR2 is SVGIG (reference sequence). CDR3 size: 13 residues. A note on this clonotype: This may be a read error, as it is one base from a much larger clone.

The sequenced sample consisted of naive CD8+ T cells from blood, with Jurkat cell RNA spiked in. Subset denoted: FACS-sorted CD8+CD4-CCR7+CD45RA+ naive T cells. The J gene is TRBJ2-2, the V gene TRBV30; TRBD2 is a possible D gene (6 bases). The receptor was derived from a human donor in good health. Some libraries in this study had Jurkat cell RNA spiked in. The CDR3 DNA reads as TGTGCCTGGAGTGTGGGGGGAGGCGGGGAGCTGTTATTT. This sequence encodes CAWSVGGGGELLF.